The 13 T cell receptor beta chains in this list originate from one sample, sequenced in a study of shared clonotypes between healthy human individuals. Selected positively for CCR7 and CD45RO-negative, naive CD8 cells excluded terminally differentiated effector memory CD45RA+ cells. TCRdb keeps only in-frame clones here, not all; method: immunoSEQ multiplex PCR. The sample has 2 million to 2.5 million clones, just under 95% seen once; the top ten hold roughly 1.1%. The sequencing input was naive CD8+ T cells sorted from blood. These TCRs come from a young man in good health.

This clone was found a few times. This chain's CDR3 is CASSLGQAWGYTF. CDR3 sequence (DNA): TGTGCCAGCAGCCTCGGACAGGCCTGGGGCTACACCTTC. V is TRBV6-5 and J is TRBJ1-2, with TRBD1 identical over 7 bases. This CDR3 is built from 13 residues. Germline trimming cut 6 bases from V and 8 bases from J; bases unmatched to any gene: 9. CDR1 is MNHEY, CDR2 SVGAGI, per germline.

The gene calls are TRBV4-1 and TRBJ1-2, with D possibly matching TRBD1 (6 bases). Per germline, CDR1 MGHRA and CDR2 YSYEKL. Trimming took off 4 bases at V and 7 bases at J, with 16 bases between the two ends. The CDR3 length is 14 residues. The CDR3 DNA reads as TGCGCCAGCAGCCCACGCCAGGGGCAAGGTGGCTACACCTTC. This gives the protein CASSPRQGQGGYTF.

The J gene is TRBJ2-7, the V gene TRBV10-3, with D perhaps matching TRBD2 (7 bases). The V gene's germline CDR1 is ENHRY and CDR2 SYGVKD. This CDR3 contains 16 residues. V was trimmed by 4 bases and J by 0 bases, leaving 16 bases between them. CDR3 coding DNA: TGTGCCATCAGTGGAGGGGGGGATTCTCTCTCCTACGAGCAGTACTTC. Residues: CAISGGGDSLSYEQYF.

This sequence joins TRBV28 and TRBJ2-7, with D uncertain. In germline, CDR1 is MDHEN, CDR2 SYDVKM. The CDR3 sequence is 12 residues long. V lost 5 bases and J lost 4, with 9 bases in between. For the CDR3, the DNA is TGTGCCAGCAGTCCAACTATTTACGAGCAGTACTTC. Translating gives CASSPTIYEQYF.

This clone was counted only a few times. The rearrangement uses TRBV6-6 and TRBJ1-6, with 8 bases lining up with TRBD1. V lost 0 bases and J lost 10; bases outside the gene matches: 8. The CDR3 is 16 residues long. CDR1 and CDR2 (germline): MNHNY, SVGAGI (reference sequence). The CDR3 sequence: CASSYSAGQVDSPLHF. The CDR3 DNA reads TGTGCCAGCAGTTACTCAGCGGGACAGGTAGACTCACCCCTCCACTTT.

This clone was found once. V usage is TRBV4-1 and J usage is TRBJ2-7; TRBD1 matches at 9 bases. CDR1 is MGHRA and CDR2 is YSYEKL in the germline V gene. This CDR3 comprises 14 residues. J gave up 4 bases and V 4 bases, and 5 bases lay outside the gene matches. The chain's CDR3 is CASSPRTGVYEQYF. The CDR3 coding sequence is TGCGCCAGCAGCCCGAGGACAGGGGTATACGAGCAGTACTTC.

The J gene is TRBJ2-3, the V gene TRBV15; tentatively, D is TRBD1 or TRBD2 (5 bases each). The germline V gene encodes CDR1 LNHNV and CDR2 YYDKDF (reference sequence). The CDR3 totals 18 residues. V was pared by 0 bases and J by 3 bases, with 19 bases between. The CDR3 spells CATSRELAQGPGTDTQYF. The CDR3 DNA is TGTGCCACCAGCAGAGAATTAGCCCAGGGACCGGGGACAGATACGCAGTATTTT.

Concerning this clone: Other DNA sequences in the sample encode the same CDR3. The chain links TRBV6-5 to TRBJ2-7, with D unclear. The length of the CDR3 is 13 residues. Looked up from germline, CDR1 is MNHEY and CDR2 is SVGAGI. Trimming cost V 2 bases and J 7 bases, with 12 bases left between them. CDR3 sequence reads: CASSYNRAGEQYF. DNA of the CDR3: TGTGCCAGCAGTTACAACCGGGCCGGGGAGCAGTACTTC.

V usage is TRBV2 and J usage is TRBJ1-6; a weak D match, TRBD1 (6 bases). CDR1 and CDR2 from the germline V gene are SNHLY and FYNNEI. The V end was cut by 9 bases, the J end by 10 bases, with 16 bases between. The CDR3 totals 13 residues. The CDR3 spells CASGTSISSPLHF. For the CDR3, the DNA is TGTGCCAGTGGGACATCAATATCCTCACCCCTCCACTTT.

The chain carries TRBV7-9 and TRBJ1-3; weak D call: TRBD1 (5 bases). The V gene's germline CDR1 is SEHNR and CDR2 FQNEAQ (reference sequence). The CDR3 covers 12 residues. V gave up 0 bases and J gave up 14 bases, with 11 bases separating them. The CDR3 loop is CASSLASGELYF. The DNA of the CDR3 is TGTGCCAGCAGCTTAGCATCGGGGGAATTATATTTT.

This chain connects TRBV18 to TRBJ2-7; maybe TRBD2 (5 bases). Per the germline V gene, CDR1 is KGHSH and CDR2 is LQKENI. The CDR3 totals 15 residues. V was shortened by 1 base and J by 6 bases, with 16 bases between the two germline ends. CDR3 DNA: TGTGCCAGCTCACCACAGGTTCACACGGGGTCCGAGCAGTACTTC. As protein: CASSPQVHTGSEQYF. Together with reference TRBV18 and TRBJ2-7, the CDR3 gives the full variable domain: NAGVMQNPRHLVRRRGQEARLRCSPMKGHSHVYWYRQLPEEGLKFMVYLQKENIIDESGMPKERFSAEFPKEGPSILRIQQVVRGDSAAYFCASSPQVHTGSEQYFGPGTRLTVT.

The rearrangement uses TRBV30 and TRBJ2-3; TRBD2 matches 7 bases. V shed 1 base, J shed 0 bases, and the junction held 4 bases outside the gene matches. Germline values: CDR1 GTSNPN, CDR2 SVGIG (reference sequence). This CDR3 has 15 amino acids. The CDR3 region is CAWSEGRASTDTQYF. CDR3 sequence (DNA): TGTGCCTGGAGTGAAGGGAGGGCTAGCACAGATACGCAGTATTTT.

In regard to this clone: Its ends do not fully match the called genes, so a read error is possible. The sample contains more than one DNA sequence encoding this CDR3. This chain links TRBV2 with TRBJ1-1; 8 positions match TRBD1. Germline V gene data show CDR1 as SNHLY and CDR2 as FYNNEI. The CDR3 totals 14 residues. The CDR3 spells CASSEQGAYTEAFF. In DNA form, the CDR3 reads TGTGCCAGCAGTGAACAGGGGGCGTACACTGAAGCCTTCTTT.